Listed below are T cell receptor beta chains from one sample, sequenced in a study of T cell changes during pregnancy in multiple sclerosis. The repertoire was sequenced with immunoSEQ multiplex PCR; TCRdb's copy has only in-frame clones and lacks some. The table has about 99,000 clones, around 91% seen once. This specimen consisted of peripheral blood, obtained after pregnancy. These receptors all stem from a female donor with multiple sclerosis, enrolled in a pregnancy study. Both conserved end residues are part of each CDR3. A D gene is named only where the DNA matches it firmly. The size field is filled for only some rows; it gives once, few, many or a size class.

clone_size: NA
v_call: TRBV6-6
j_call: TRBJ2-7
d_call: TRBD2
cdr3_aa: CASSTLAVVSEQYF
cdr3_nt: TGTGCCAGCAGTACCCTAGCGGTGGTTTCGGAGCAGTACTTC

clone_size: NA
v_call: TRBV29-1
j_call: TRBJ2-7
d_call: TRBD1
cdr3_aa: CSVEGTGKSYEQYF
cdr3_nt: TGCAGCGTTGAGGGGACAGGGAAATCCTACGAGCAGTACTTC

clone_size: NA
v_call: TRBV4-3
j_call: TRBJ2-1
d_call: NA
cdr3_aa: CASSQDMRGSYNEQFF
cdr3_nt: TGCGCCAGCAGCCAAGATATGAGGGGGTCCTACAATGAGCAGTTCTTC

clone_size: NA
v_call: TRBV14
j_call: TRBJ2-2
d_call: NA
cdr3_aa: CASSRTTGNTGELFF
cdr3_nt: TGTGCCAGCAGCCGAACGACAGGGAACACCGGGGAGCTGTTTTTT

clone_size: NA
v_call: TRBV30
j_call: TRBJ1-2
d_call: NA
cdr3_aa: CAWSVGHPSNYGYTF
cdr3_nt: TGTGCCTGGAGTGTGGGACATCCTTCTAACTATGGCTACACCTTC

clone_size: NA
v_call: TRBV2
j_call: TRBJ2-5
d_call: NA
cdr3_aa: CASSESLAETQYF
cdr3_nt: TGTGCCAGCAGTGAAAGCCTAGCAGAGACCCAGTACTTC

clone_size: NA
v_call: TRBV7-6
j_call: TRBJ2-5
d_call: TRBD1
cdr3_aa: CASSPRGPQETQYF
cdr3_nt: TGTGCCAGCAGCCCCAGGGGGCCCCAAGAGACCCAGTACTTC

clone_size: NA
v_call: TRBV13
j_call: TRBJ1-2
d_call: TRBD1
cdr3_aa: CASSLNRGVLRGYTF
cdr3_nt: TGTGCCAGCAGCCTCAACAGGGGCGTTCTTAGGGGCTACACCTTC

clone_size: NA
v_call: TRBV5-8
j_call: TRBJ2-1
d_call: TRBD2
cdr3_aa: CASWVLGGDEQFF
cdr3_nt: TGTGCCTCGTGGGTCCTTGGGGGGGATGAGCAGTTCTTC

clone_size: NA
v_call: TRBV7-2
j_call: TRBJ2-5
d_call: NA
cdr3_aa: CASSPMAAKETQYF
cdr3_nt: TGTGCCAGCAGCCCTATGGCGGCGAAAGAGACCCAGTACTTC

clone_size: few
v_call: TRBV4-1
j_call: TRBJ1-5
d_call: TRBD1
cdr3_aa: CASSQERGGQGVQPQHF
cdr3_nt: TGCGCCAGCAGCCAAGAAAGGGGGGGACAGGGGGTCCAGCCCCAGCATTTT